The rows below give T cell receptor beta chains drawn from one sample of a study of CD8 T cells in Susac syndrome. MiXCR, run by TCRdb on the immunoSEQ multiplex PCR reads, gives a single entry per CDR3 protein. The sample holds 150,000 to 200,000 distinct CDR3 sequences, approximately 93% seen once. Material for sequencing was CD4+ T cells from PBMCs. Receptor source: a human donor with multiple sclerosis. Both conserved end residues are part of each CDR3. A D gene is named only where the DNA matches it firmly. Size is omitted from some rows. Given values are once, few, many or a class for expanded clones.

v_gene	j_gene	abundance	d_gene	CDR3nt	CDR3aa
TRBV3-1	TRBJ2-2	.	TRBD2	TGTGCCAGCAGCCAACGAACTAGCGGAACCGGGGAGCTGTTTTTT	CASSQRTSGTGELFF
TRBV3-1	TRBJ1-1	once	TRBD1	TGTGCCAGCAGCCAAGTTGGGACAGGGTTCAACACTGAAGCTTTCTTT	CASSQVGTGFNTEAFF
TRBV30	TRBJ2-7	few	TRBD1	TGTGCCTGGGACAGGGGGTCCTCCTACGAGCAGTACTTC	CAWDRGSSYEQYF
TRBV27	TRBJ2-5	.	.	TGTGCCAGCGGGGGGAGGCAATTTGGGACCCAGTACTTC	CASGGRQFGTQYF
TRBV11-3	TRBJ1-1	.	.	TGTGCCAGCAGCGTGAGCGCGGGGAGCACTGAAGCTTTCTTT	CASSVSAGSTEAFF
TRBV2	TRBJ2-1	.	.	TGTGCCAGCAGTGATGCTGGGCTAGAGCAGTTCTTC	CASSDAGLEQFF
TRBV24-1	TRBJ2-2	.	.	TGTGCCACCAGTCAGACCGGGGAGCTGTTTTTT	CATSQTGELFF
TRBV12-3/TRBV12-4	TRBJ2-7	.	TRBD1	TGTGCCAGCAGTGGGACAGGGCTCAACGAGCAGTACTTC	CASSGTGLNEQYF
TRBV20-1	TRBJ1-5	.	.	TGCAGCGCAGGGGATAGGAATCAGCCCCAGCATTTT	CSAGDRNQPQHF
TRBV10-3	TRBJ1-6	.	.	TGTGCCATCAATCCTCAGGGCGAGTATAATTCACCCCTCCACTTT	CAINPQGEYNSPLHF
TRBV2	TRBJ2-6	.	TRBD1	TGTGCCAGCAGTTTCAAGACACCGGGACAGTCTATCGGGACCTTCTCTGGGGCCAACGTCCTGACTTTC	CASSFKTPGQSIGTFSGANVLTF
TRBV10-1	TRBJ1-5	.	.	TGCGCCAGCAGCTCCGACAGGACTCAGCCCCAGCATTTT	CASSSDRTQPQHF
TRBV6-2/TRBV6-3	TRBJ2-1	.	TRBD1	TGTGCCAGCAGACCCCAGGGGGTCATGTACAATGAGCAGTTCTTC	CASRPQGVMYNEQFF
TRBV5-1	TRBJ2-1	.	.	TGCGCCAGCAGCCTGGACAGTTCTTTCTACAATGAGCAGTTCTTC	CASSLDSSFYNEQFF
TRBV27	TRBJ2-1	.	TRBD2	TGTGCCAGCAGTTACTTAGCGGGGAACAATGAGCAGTTCTTC	CASSYLAGNNEQFF
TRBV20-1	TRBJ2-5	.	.	TGCAGTGCCGTCGAGGGGGCGGGGGAGACCCAGTACTTC	CSAVEGAGETQYF
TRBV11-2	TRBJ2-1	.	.	TGTGCCAGCAGCCAGACCTCCAGTTACAATGAGCAGTTCTTC	CASSQTSSYNEQFF
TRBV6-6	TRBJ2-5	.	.	TGTGCCAGCAGTTACGGGCAAGAGACCCAGTACTTC	CASSYGQETQYF
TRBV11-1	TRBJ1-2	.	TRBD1	TGTGCCAGCAGCCAGCGGACAGGGGGCTATTACTATGGCTACACCTTC	CASSQRTGGYYYGYTF
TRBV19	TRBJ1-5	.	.	TGTGCCAGTAGCCCCCCTTGGGGGGCAGGCAATCAGCCCCAGCATTTT	CASSPPWGAGNQPQHF
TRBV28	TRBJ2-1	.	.	TGTGCCAGCAGTTTACCCGGCGGGGTATACAATGAGCAGTTCTTC	CASSLPGGVYNEQFF
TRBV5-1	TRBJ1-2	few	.	TGCGCCAGCAGCTTGGTAGCAGGGGCTAACTATGGCTACACCTTC	CASSLVAGANYGYTF
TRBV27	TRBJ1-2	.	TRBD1	TGTGCCAGCAGTCTCGGGCGGGACAGAAATAGTCTGTCCTTC	CASSLGRDRNSLSF
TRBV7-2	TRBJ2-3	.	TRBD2	TGTGCCAGTACGGGAGCGGGAGCGGCAGATACGCAGTATTTT	CASTGAGAADTQYF
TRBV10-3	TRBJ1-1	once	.	TGTGCCACGGTACTCTCAAAGAACACTGAAGCTTTCTTT	CATVLSKNTEAFF
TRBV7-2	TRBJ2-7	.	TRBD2	TGTGCCAGCAGCTTAGCTCTAGCGGGAGTGTACGAGCAGTACTTC	CASSLALAGVYEQYF
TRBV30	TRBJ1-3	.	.	TGTGCCTGGAATATCGCGGACTCTGGAAACACCATATATTTT	CAWNIADSGNTIYF
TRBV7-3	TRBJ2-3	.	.	TGTGCCAGCAGCTTAACAGGGCCCACAGATACGCAGTATTTT	CASSLTGPTDTQYF
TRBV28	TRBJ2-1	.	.	TGTGCCAGCGGAACCCCGGAGCAGTTCTTC	CASGTPEQFF
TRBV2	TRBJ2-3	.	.	TGTGCCAGCAGTGAATTATTACGCACAGATACGCAGTATTTT	CASSELLRTDTQYF
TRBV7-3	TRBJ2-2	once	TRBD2	TGTGCCAGCAGCTTAATAGCGGGAGTAACCGGGGAGCTGTTTTTT	CASSLIAGVTGELFF
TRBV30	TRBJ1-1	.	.	TGTGCCTGGAGCTCGACATCGGGGACTGAAGCTTTCTTT	CAWSSTSGTEAFF